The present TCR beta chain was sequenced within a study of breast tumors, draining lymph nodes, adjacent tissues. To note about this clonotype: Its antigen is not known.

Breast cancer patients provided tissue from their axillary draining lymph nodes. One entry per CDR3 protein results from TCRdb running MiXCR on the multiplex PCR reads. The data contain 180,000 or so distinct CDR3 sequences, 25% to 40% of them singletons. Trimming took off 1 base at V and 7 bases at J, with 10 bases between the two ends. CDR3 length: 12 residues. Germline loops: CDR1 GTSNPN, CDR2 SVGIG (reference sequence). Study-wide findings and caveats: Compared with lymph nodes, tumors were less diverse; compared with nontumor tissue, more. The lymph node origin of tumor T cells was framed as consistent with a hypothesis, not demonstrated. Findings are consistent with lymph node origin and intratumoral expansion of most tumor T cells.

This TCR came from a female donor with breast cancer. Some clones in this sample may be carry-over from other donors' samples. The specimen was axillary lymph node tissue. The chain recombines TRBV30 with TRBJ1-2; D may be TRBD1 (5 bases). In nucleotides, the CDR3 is TGTGCCTGGAGTGGGGGACCAGGTGGCTACACCTTC. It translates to CAWSGGPGGYTF.